This entry lists 22 T cell receptor beta chains sequenced from one sample in a study of cytomegalovirus exposure and HLA in healthy donors. Use of 60 Vbeta and 13 Jbeta primers characterized the PCR. Method: immunoSEQ multiplex PCR; TCRdb's copy keeps in-frame clones and lacks some. There are 130,000 to 150,000 clones in the sample; 64% occur only once, and 3% lies in the top ten. Sequencing was done on a sample of PBMCs. These receptors were obtained from a young woman in good health and CMV-seropositive.

The chain uses TRBV6-6 and TRBJ2-7; D is perhaps TRBD2 (6 bases). Germline values: CDR1 MNHNY, CDR2 SVGAGI (reference sequence). The CDR3 has 12 amino acids. The V end lost 1 base, the J end lost 6 bases, and 7 bases lay between the germline ends. The CDR3 sequence is CASSYWRGEQYF. The CDR3 DNA reads as TGTGCCAGCAGTTACTGGAGGGGCGAGCAGTACTTC.

The V and J genes are TRBV6-1 and TRBJ2-7; D unresolved. The CDR3 covers 16 residues. V was shortened by 1 base and J by 3 bases, with 16 bases between the two germline ends. Germline V gene lookup returns CDR1 MNHNS and CDR2 SASEGT. Here the CDR3 reads CASSEGPIPSGYEQYF. The CDR3, as DNA: TGTGCCAGCAGTGAAGGGCCGATCCCTAGTGGCTACGAGCAGTACTTC.

V usage is TRBV5-3 and J usage is TRBJ2-1; 8 bases agree with TRBD2. TRBV5-3 is placed among ORFs of uncertain function. The CDR3 covers 15 residues. Losses at the gene ends were 2 bases for V and 8 bases for J; bases not matched to a gene: 9. CDR3 sequence: CARSLPGLVIDEQFF. CDR3 coding DNA: TGTGCCAGAAGCTTACCGGGACTAGTAATCGATGAGCAGTTCTTC.

V usage is TRBV5-4 and J usage is TRBJ2-5; unclear D gene. Trimming shortened V by 1 base and J by 1 base, and 8 bases separated the two germline ends. This CDR3 is 14 amino acids long. Germline CDR1 reads SGHNT; CDR2 reads YYREEE (reference sequence). The chain's CDR3 is CASSLKALQETQYF. CDR3 nucleotides: TGTGCCAGCAGCTTGAAAGCTCTCCAAGAGACCCAGTACTTC.

This clone was counted between two and nine times. This chain connects TRBV7-9 to TRBJ1-1; D unclear. V was cut by 1 base and J by 4 bases, with 4 bases left in between. The CDR3 extends over 12 amino acids. CDR1 SEHNR and CDR2 FQNEAQ come from the germline V gene (reference sequence). The CDR3 DNA is TGTGCCAGCAGCTTAGGAGTCACTGAAGCTTTCTTT. It yields the protein CASSLGVTEAFF.

The chain is built from TRBV5-4 and TRBJ2-1; D is unclear. Germline lookup yields CDR1 SGHNT and CDR2 YYREEE (reference sequence). V was cut by 3 bases and J by 4 bases, with 2 bases left in between. CDR3 length: 11 amino acids. CDR3 amino acids: CASSSYNEQFF. DNA of the CDR3: TGTGCCAGCAGCTCGTACAATGAGCAGTTCTTC.

The chain couples TRBV29-1 to TRBJ1-1; D is undetermined. The V gene's germline CDR1 is SQVTM and CDR2 ANQGSEA. Trimming removed 7 bases at V and 0 bases at J, with 12 bases between. The CDR3 length is 13 residues. Written as DNA, the CDR3 is TGCAGCGGCCTACAGAGCCTGAACACTGAAGCTTTCTTT. As protein: CSGLQSLNTEAFF.

CDR3 in amino acids: CATSMRASAYYNEQFF. The CDR3 nucleotides read TGTGCCACTTCAATGAGGGCTAGCGCATACTACAATGAGCAGTTCTTC. The chain joins TRBV7-9 to TRBJ2-1; D is perhaps TRBD2 (6 bases). CDR3 length equals 16 residues. V lost 10 bases and J lost 3, with 22 bases in between. Germline V lookup: CDR1 SEHNR, CDR2 FQNEAQ (reference sequence).

V and J are TRBV5-1 and TRBJ2-2, with TRBD2 identical over 12 bases. Germline CDR1 and CDR2: SGHRS and YFSETQ. The V segment lost 3 bases and the J segment 6 bases; nucleotides outside the gene matches: 12. The CDR3 covers 18 residues. The CDR3, as DNA: TGCGCCAGCAGCTCCCAACTAGCGGGAGGTATAAGTGCCGGGGAGCTGTTTTTT. Protein sequence: CASSSQLAGGISAGELFF.

The V gene is TRBV6-5, the J gene TRBJ1-2; no clear D. CDR3 size: 14 residues. V was trimmed by 2 bases and J by 8 bases, leaving 15 bases between them. CDR1 is MNHEY, CDR2 SVGAGI, per germline. The CDR3 nucleotides are TGTGCCAGCAGTTACCGGACTGACCGAGGAGGCTACACCTTC. This encodes CASSYRTDRGGYTF.

The table lists this clone with a few counts. CDR3 region: CASSSGRDEKLFF. The CDR3 coding sequence is TGTGCCAGCAGTTCAGGGAGGGATGAAAAACTGTTTTTT. The chain recombines TRBV28 with TRBJ1-4; D possibly corresponds to TRBD1 (5 bases). Trimming stripped 4 bases from V and 6 bases from J, with 9 bases between. Germline values: CDR1 MDHEN, CDR2 SYDVKM. There are 13 residues in the CDR3.

On this clone: Other DNA sequences in the sample encode the same CDR3. The rearrangement uses TRBV18 and TRBJ2-5; TRBD1 is a possible D gene (6 bases). Germline V lookup: CDR1 KGHSH, CDR2 LQKENI. Trimming left V 1 base short and J 5 bases short, with 8 bases between. This CDR3 comprises 13 residues. CDR3 sequence (DNA): TGTGCCAGCTCACCACGCCAGGGGGAGACCCAGTACTTC. Translated, it gives CASSPRQGETQYF.

V gene TRBV6-8 combines with J gene TRBJ2-1, with 8 positions matching TRBD1. Germline V CDR1 and CDR2: MNHGY, SAAAGT. The CDR3 length is 11 residues. J lost 14 bases, V lost 2 bases, and 2 bases had no gene match. The CDR3: CASSYRGQEFF. CDR3 coding DNA: TGTGCCAGCAGTTACAGGGGACAGGAGTTCTTC.

The chain carries TRBV2 and TRBJ2-2; 7 bases are a match to TRBD1. The CDR3 extends over 14 amino acids. V shed 7 bases and J 4 bases; nucleotides not matched to a gene: 6. Germline lookup yields CDR1 SNHLY and CDR2 FYNNEI. The CDR3 loop reads CASIRGQFTGELFF. The CDR3 region has the DNA TGTGCCAGCATTAGGGGGCAGTTCACCGGGGAGCTGTTTTTT.

The chain uses TRBV7-2 and TRBJ2-3; 7 positions agree with TRBD1. The CDR3 has 14 amino acids. Trimming removed 2 bases from V and 3 bases from J; junction bases left unmatched: 2. CDR1 and CDR2 from the germline V gene are SGHTA and FQGNSA. CDR3 residues: CASSLRTGTDTQYF. The CDR3 DNA sequence: TGTGCCAGCAGCTTAAGGACAGGAACAGATACGCAGTATTTT.

This clone was picked up a small number of times. The genes are TRBV11-2 and TRBJ2-1, with D perhaps matching TRBD2 (6 bases). V gave up 4 bases and J gave up 0 bases, with 13 bases separating them. The CDR3 is made up of 16 amino acids. Germline V gives CDR1 SGHAT, CDR2 FQNNGV. The CDR3 DNA is TGTGCCAGCAGCTGGACGGTCGGGGGCTCCTACAATGAGCAGTTCTTC. It is translated as CASSWTVGGSYNEQFF.

The CDR3 is CASSVNRANGYTF. CDR3 in DNA: TGCGCCAGCAGTGTTAACAGGGCTAATGGCTACACCTTC. The genes are TRBV10-1 and TRBJ1-2; maybe TRBD1 (6 bases). Trimming shortened V by 4 bases and J by 6 bases, and 12 bases separated the two germline ends. This CDR3 has 13 amino acids. Germline V CDR1 and CDR2: WNHNN, SYGVQD (reference sequence).

The chain recombines TRBV11-3 with TRBJ2-3; D remains ambiguous. The ends were cut back, 4 bases at V and 6 bases at J, with 14 bases in the middle. The CDR3 is 14 amino acids. The germline V gene has CDR1 SGHNT and CDR2 YENEEA. In nucleotides, the CDR3 is TGTGCCAGCAGCTGGGCCCGGCGTAGTGATACGCAGTATTTT. It encodes CASSWARRSDTQYF.

The sample holds a few counts of this clone. The rearrangement uses TRBV10-3 and TRBJ2-3, with 7 bases fitting TRBD2. Germline values: CDR1 ENHRY, CDR2 SYGVKD. J gave up 2 bases and V 4 bases, and 3 bases lay outside the gene matches. The CDR3 consists of 14 residues. The CDR3 region has the DNA TGTGCCATCAGTGGAGCGGGGACCACAGATACGCAGTATTTT. It yields the protein CAISGAGTTDTQYF.

The chain employs TRBV5-1 and TRBJ2-6; D is ambiguous. Per the germline V gene, CDR1 is SGHRS and CDR2 is YFSETQ. The CDR3 extends over 15 amino acids. V gave up 4 bases and J gave up 0 bases, with 8 bases separating them. CDR3: CASSPLSSGANVLTF. The CDR3 DNA reads as TGCGCCAGCAGCCCCCTCAGCTCTGGGGCCAACGTCCTGACTTTC. Together with reference TRBV5-1 and TRBJ2-6, the CDR3 gives the full variable domain: KAGVTQTPRYLIKTRGQQVTLSCSPISGHRSVSWYQQTPGQGLQFLFEYFSETQRNKGNFPGRFSGRQFSNSRSEMNVSTLELGDSALYLCASSPLSSGANVLTFGAGSRLTVL.

This clone showed up just a few times. The chain combines TRBV10-3 with TRBJ2-3; 7 bases are a match to TRBD2. The V and J ends lost 0 bases and 4 bases, in that order; junction bases with no gene match: 4. The CDR3 length is 15 residues. Germline lookup yields CDR1 ENHRY and CDR2 SYGVKD. The CDR3 DNA reads TGTGCCATCAGTGAGTCGAGCCTAGCGGCAGATACGCAGTATTTT. Residues: CAISESSLAADTQYF.

The CDR3 nucleotides are TGTGCCTCTTCACCCCGGGACAGGGGGCTAGATACGCAGTATTTT. It encodes CASSPRDRGLDTQYF. The chain recombines TRBV7-8 with TRBJ2-3; 12 bases map to TRBD1. Germline V CDR1 and CDR2: SGHVS, FQNEAQ. CDR3 length: 15 residues. The ends lost 11 bases at V and 5 bases at J; junction bases unmatched: 11.